A single sample is the source of the 15 T cell receptor beta chains below, sequenced in a study of OX40 agonist ivuxolimab in advanced cancers. TCRdb keeps only in-frame clones here, not all; method: immunoSEQ multiplex PCR. Of tens of thousands of clones listed, 90% to 95% are singletons. The sample was CD4+ or CD8+ T cells sorted from blood, taken in a trial of the OX40 agonist ivuxolimab. Source of these receptors: an adult with an advanced solid tumor such as melanoma, head and neck, liver or kidney cancer.

The chain carries TRBV28 and TRBJ1-5, with D possibly matching TRBD1 (5 bases). CDR1 and CDR2 (germline): MDHEN, SYDVKM. The CDR3 contains 14 residues. Between the trimmed V and J ends, which lost 4 bases and 11 bases, there was a span of 18 bases. CDR3 sequence (DNA): TGTGCCAGCAGTTCCTACAGTGGGGGGATAGCCCAGCATTTT. Its protein is CASSSYSGGIAQHF.

This chain connects TRBV28 to TRBJ1-3; D not resolved. V was cut by 3 bases and J by 1 base, with 4 bases left in between. In germline, CDR1 is MDHEN, CDR2 SYDVKM. CDR3 length: 13 residues. The CDR3 nucleotides read TGTGCCAGCAGTTTCGGTTCTGGAAACACCATATATTTT. Translation: CASSFGSGNTIYF.

The chain couples TRBV7-2 to TRBJ2-7, with D possibly TRBD2 on 5 matching bases. Trimming pared 4 bases from V and 1 base from J, leaving 11 bases between. CDR3 length equals 14 residues. The germline CDR1 and CDR2 sequences are SGHTA and FQGNSA. CDR3 region: CASSSQRTSYEQYF. The CDR3 nucleotides are TGTGCCAGCAGCTCTCAACGGACTTCCTACGAGCAGTACTTC.

As to this clone: This sample includes further DNA sequences coding for the same CDR3. The genes are TRBV19 and TRBJ1-5; D is unresolved. Germline values: CDR1 LNHDA, CDR2 SQIVND (reference sequence). V was trimmed by 0 bases and J by 5 bases, leaving 5 bases between them. This CDR3 contains 13 residues. The CDR3 reads CASSIDLDQPQHF. Written as DNA, the CDR3 is TGTGCCAGTAGTATAGATCTTGATCAGCCCCAGCATTTT.

V gene TRBV18 combines with J gene TRBJ1-4, with D possibly being TRBD1 (5 bases). Germline values: CDR1 KGHSH, CDR2 LQKENI. The CDR3 runs 13 residues. Between the trimmed V and J ends, which lost 3 bases and 8 bases, there was a span of 10 bases. CDR3 DNA: TGTGCCAGCTCACCGTGGGGGGAAGAAAAACTGTTTTTT. This encodes CASSPWGEEKLFF. Filled out from reference TRBV18 and TRBJ1-4, the complete variable domain reads NAGVMQNPRHLVRRRGQEARLRCSPMKGHSHVYWYRQLPEEGLKFMVYLQKENIIDESGMPKERFSAEFPKEGPSILRIQQVVRGDSAAYFCASSPWGEEKLFFGSGTQLSVL.

The chain joins TRBV28 to TRBJ1-5; D not certain. V lost 3 bases and J 5 bases, leaving 8 bases between the germline ends. Germline loops: CDR1 MDHEN, CDR2 SYDVKM. The CDR3 consists of 13 residues. CDR3 sequence (DNA): TGTGCCAGCAGTTTCGCAGGAGATCAGCCCCAGCATTTT. Translation gives CASSFAGDQPQHF.

The V gene is TRBV5-1, the J gene TRBJ1-1; D not resolved. V lost 0 bases and J 1 base, leaving 10 bases between the germline ends. The CDR3 has 15 residues. Germline-derived CDR1 and CDR2 are SGHRS and YFSETQ. The DNA for the CDR3 is TGCGCCAGCAGCTTGGGGATAGGACCGAACACTGAAGCTTTCTTT. Amino acids: CASSLGIGPNTEAFF.

J is TRBJ2-4 and V is TRBV10-1; 8 positions agree with TRBD1. From germline, CDR1 is WNHNN and CDR2 SYGVQD (reference sequence). The V and J ends lost 3 bases and 7 bases, in that order; junction bases with no gene match: 5. This CDR3 has 14 amino acids. The CDR3 here is CASSDERTGNIQYF. In nucleotides, the CDR3 is TGCGCCAGCAGTGATGAGAGGACAGGGAACATTCAGTACTTC.

The sample holds one count of this clone. This chain joins TRBV5-1 and TRBJ2-3, with a possible D match to TRBD2 (6 bases). This CDR3 comprises 16 residues. V was pared by 3 bases and J by 3 bases, with 17 bases between. Germline values: CDR1 SGHRS, CDR2 YFSETQ. For the CDR3, the DNA is TGCGCCAGCAGCTCGTCGGGGGACGGATATACAGATACGCAGTATTTT. Translated, it gives CASSSSGDGYTDTQYF.

V usage is TRBV6-6 and J usage is TRBJ2-7, with 10 nucleotides matching TRBD2. CDR3 length: 13 amino acids. Germline V gives CDR1 MNHNY, CDR2 SVGAGI (reference sequence). With V trimmed by 5 bases and J by 3 bases, 1 base remained unmatched. The CDR3 DNA is TGTGCCAGCAGTAGGACTAGCGGCTACGAGCAGTACTTC. Translated, it gives CASSRTSGYEQYF.

The chain combines TRBV29-1 with TRBJ2-3; TRBD2 aligns across 8 bases. Germline values: CDR1 SQVTM, CDR2 ANQGSEA. V gave up 0 bases and J gave up 4 bases; unmatched junction bases: 6. The CDR3 is 15 residues long. The CDR3 coding sequence is TGCAGCGTTGAAGAGAGAGCGGGAGACCCAGATACGCAGTATTTT. This codes for CSVEERAGDPDTQYF.

V is TRBV27 and J is TRBJ2-2, with 10 bases aligning to TRBD2. CDR1 MNHEY and CDR2 SMNVEV come from the germline V gene (reference sequence). CDR3 length: 15 residues. V trimming: 2 bases; J trimming: 5 bases; junction bases outside the gene matches: 2. For the CDR3, the DNA is TGTGCCAGCAGTTTAACACTAGCGGGGACCGGGGAGCTGTTTTTT. Translation gives CASSLTLAGTGELFF.

The CDR3 coding sequence is TGTGCCAGCAGCCCAAGTCGCGGGGGAAGCAATCAGCCCCAGCATTTT. Amino acid sequence: CASSPSRGGSNQPQHF. The V call is TRBV7-8, the J call TRBJ1-5; D may be TRBD1 (5 bases). The CDR3 has 16 amino acids. The V end lost 5 bases, the J end lost 1 base, and 15 bases lay between the germline ends. Germline-derived CDR1 and CDR2 are SGHVS and FQNEAQ.

The CDR3 bases are TGTGCCACGGATGCTAGCGGAGTTTCCTACGAGCAGTACTTC. Protein sequence: CATDASGVSYEQYF. The V and J genes are TRBV6-5 and TRBJ2-7; 7 nucleotides match TRBD2. The V gene's germline CDR1 is MNHEY and CDR2 SVGAGI. The CDR3 consists of 14 residues. Trimming took 10 bases from V and 1 from J; bases not matched to a gene: 10.

V gene TRBV11-1 combines with J gene TRBJ1-6, with D possibly being TRBD1 (6 bases). CDR3 size: 15 residues. Trimming took 5 bases from V and 8 from J, leaving 16 bases between them. Germline V gene lookup returns CDR1 SGHAT and CDR2 FQDESV (reference sequence). CDR3 amino acids: CASSPRGPGYSPLHF. The CDR3 DNA reads TGTGCCAGCAGCCCCAGGGGCCCGGGATATTCACCCCTCCACTTT. Complete variable domain (other parts from reference TRBV11-1 and TRBJ1-6): EAEVAQSPRYKITEKSQAVAFWCDPISGHATLYWYRQILGQGPELLVQFQDESVVDDSQLPKDRFSAERLKGVDSTLKIQPAELGDSAMYLCASSPRGPGYSPLHFGNGTRLTVT.